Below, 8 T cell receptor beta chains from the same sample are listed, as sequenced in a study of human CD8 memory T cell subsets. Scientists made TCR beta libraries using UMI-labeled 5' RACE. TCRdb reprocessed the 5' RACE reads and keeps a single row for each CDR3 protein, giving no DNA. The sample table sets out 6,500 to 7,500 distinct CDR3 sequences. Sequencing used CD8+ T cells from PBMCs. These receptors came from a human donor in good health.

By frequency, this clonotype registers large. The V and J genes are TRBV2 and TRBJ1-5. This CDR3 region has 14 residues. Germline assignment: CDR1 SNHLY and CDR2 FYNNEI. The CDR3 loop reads CASGSEATNQPQHF.

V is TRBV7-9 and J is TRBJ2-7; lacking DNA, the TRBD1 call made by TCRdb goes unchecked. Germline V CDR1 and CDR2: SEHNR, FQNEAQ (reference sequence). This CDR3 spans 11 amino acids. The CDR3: CASSPTGEQYF.

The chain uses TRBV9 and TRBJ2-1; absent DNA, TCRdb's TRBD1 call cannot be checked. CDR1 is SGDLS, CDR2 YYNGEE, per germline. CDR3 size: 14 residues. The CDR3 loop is CASSPPSGAYEQFF.

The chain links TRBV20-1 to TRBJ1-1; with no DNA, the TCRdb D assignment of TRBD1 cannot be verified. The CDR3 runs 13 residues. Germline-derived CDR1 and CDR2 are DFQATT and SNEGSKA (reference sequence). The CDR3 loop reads CSAQGQGETEAFF.

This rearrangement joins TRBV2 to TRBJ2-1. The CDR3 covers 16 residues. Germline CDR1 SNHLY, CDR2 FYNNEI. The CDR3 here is CASSELVGTTYNEQFF.

The CDR3 sequence is CASSATGEYEQYF. The chain has TRBV5-6 and TRBJ2-7; checking the TCRdb D call of TRBD1 is not possible without DNA. This CDR3 contains 13 residues. Looked up from germline, CDR1 is SGHDT and CDR2 is YYEEEE.

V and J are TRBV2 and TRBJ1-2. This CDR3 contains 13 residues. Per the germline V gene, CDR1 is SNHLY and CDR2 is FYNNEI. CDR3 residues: CASSVGERHGYTF.

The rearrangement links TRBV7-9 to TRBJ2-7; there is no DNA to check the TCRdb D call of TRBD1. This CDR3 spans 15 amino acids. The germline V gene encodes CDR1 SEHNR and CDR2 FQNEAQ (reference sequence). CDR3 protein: CASSPGTVLSYEQYF.